Listed here is a single T cell receptor beta chain. The antigen remains undetermined. The sample originates from a study of OX40 agonist ivuxolimab in advanced cancers. About the study: Participants averaged 60 years of age (range 23 to 79) and were around 83% male.

Measured with immunoSEQ multiplex PCR; TCRdb has only the in-frame clones, and not every one. The sample includes about 79,000 clones, about nine tenths of them seen just once. Trimming took off 2 bases at V and 9 bases at J, with 17 bases between the two ends. Germline V gene data show CDR1 as SGHRS and CDR2 as YFSETQ. This CDR3 is 15 amino acids long. Study findings and constraints: Partial responders treated at 0.1-3.0 mg/kg exhibited clonal expansion among the lowest measured. The mean number of expanded clones was higher in CD8+ T cells than in CD4+. A proportion of nonresponders additionally exhibited low normalized T-cell clonal expansion.

This receptor was taken from an adult with an advanced solid tumor such as melanoma, head and neck, liver or kidney cancer. V and J are TRBV5-1 and TRBJ1-4, with TRBD1 as a possible D gene (6 bases). This material consisted of CD4+ or CD8+ T cells sorted from blood, taken in a trial of the OX40 agonist ivuxolimab. The CDR3 DNA reads as TGCGCCAGCAGCTTCGGGACACAAGTGGGTCAAAAACTGTTTTTT. As protein: CASSFGTQVGQKLFF.